These T cell receptor beta chains were read from a single sample in a study of blood T cell repertoires in COVID-19. Data came from immunoSEQ multiplex PCR; TCRdb stores just in-frame clones and leaves some out. In the table there are about 220,000 clones, around four fifths of which are singletons. The sample taken for sequencing was peripheral blood. These receptors all come from a woman aged 55-70 years who had recovered from COVID-19. Both conserved end residues are part of each CDR3. D genes are given only for firm matches. Clone size appears in some rows only: once, few, many, or a class for an expanded clone.

j_gene,abundance,d_gene,len,v_gene,CDR3nt,CDR3aa
TRBJ1-1,.,.,15,TRBV27,TGTGCCAGCAGTTTATTCGCAGATCTGAACACTGAAGCTTTCTTT,CASSLFADLNTEAFF
TRBJ2-5,.,.,15,TRBV4-2,TGTGCCAGCAGCCAAGGGGGCAGGGACCAAGAGACCCAGTACTTC,CASSQGGRDQETQYF
TRBJ2-3,.,.,14,TRBV30,TGTGCCTGGACCGTGGGGCGTGACACAGATACGCAGTATTTT,CAWTVGRDTDTQYF
TRBJ1-3,few,.,13,TRBV20-1,TGCAGTGCTAGTAGGCAGGGGCGCGACACCATATATTTT,CSASRQGRDTIYF
TRBJ1-2,once,.,12,TRBV6-5,TGTGCCAGCAACAATTTTAACTATGGCTACACCTTC,CASNNFNYGYTF
TRBJ2-4,.,TRBD2,16,TRBV18,TGTGCCAGCTCACCTTCCAGACTAGCGGTCGGAAACATTCAGTACTTC,CASSPSRLAVGNIQYF
TRBJ2-1,.,.,18,TRBV15,TGTGCCACCAGCAGAGACCCGGCGGAGGCTAGCTTTAACAATGAGCAGTTCTTC,CATSRDPAEASFNNEQFF
TRBJ2-2,.,.,14,TRBV30,TGTGCCTGGAGTTCACGACATCTTGGCGGGGAGCTGTTTTTT,CAWSSRHLGGELFF
TRBJ1-2,.,.,15,TRBV6-6,TGTGCCAGCAGTTTTGGGCAGGGGCTAGACTATGGCTACACCTTC,CASSFGQGLDYGYTF
TRBJ2-5,.,.,15,TRBV10-3,TGTGCCATCAGTGGGGGGGACAGCACGCAAGAGACCCAGTACTTC,CAISGGDSTQETQYF
TRBJ2-1,.,TRBD1,15,TRBV10-3,TGTGCCATCAGCCAGACAGGGGGAGCGACCCCTGAGCAGTTCTTC,CAISQTGGATPEQFF
TRBJ2-3,.,TRBD2,15,TRBV3-1/TRBV3-2,TGTGCCAGCAGCCCTAAGGGAGGGTGGACAGATACGCAGTATTTT,CASSPKGGWTDTQYF
TRBJ2-7,.,.,13,TRBV4-1,TGCGCCAGCAGCCAAGGACGACTCTACGAGCAGTACTTC,CASSQGRLYEQYF
TRBJ2-1,.,TRBD2,20,TRBV7-3,TGTGCCAGCAGCTTATACCCAGGACTAGCGGGGGCCCTATCCTACAATGAGCAGTTCTTC,CASSLYPGLAGALSYNEQFF
TRBJ2-3,.,.,12,TRBV5-6,TGTGCCAGCAGGCTAGGGGGAGATACGCAGTATTTT,CASRLGGDTQYF
TRBJ1-5,.,.,15,TRBV13,TGTGCCAGCAGCTTGAGGGGAGGAGGCAATCAGCCCCAGCATTTT,CASSLRGGGNQPQHF
TRBJ2-6,.,TRBD1,21,TRBV7-6,TGTGCCAGCAGCCCATATCGGCCCCCGGGACAGGCGGACTCTGGGGCCAACGTCCTGACTTTC,CASSPYRPPGQADSGANVLTF
TRBJ2-5,.,TRBD1,14,TRBV5-1,TGCGCCAGCAGAGCCGGGACAGGTCAAGAGACCCAGTACTTC,CASRAGTGQETQYF